These 23 T cell receptor beta chains originate from one sample sequenced in a study of neoadjuvant anti-PD-1 for oral cavity cancer. As for time point: after neoadjuvant nivolumab, at surgical resection. Data came from immunoSEQ multiplex PCR; TCRdb stores just in-frame clones and leaves some out. The repertoire holds approximately 16,000 clones, with around 34% as singletons. Sequencing used tumor tissue, obtained after nivolumab (anti-PD-1) treatment. Source of these receptors: a person aged 35-79 years with oral cavity squamous cell carcinoma.

This clone was observed a handful of times. The gene calls are TRBV25-1 and TRBJ2-7; D gene unclear. There are 13 residues in the CDR3. Trimming shortened V by 3 bases and J by 6 bases, and 12 bases separated the two germline ends. CDR1 MGHDK and CDR2 SYGVNS come from the germline V gene. CDR3 sequence reads: CASSDGLGIEQYF. DNA of the CDR3: TGTGCCAGCAGTGATGGGTTGGGGATCGAGCAGTACTTC.

This clone was seen many times. The V and J genes are TRBV28 and TRBJ2-5, with D possibly being TRBD1 or TRBD2 (5 bases each). The CDR3 runs to 17 residues. V gave up 3 bases and J gave up 0 bases, with 17 bases separating them. The V gene's germline CDR1 is MDHEN and CDR2 SYDVKM. The CDR3 DNA follows: TGTGCCAGCAGTTTTCCATTGTCGGGGCCCTACCAAGAGACCCAGTACTTC. Amino acids: CASSFPLSGPYQETQYF.

The V gene is TRBV6-1, the J gene TRBJ2-7, with D perhaps TRBD1 (6 bases). V was trimmed by 3 bases and J by 0 bases, leaving 12 bases between them. The germline CDR1 and CDR2 sequences are MNHNS and SASEGT. CDR3 length equals 15 residues. CDR3 amino acids: CASSEFGTSSYEQYF. The CDR3 coding sequence is TGTGCCAGCAGTGAGTTCGGGACAAGCTCCTACGAGCAGTACTTC.

The table lists this clone with a count of one. The chain links TRBV29-1 to TRBJ2-7, with TRBD2 matching over 12 bases. V was pared by 4 bases and J by 4 bases, with 5 bases of the junction left unmatched. From germline, CDR1 is SQVTM and CDR2 ANQGSEA. The CDR3 has 14 amino acids. This CDR3 reads CSVARTSGNYEQYF. CDR3 sequence (DNA): TGCAGCGTTGCTCGGACTAGCGGGAATTACGAGCAGTACTTC.

This clone was detected a few times. The CDR3 region has the DNA TGTGCCAGCAGCGCAGGGCCACGGTTGAATGGCTACACCTTC. It specifies CASSAGPRLNGYTF. The chain links TRBV6-6 to TRBJ1-2; weak D call: TRBD1 (5 bases). CDR1 and CDR2 from the germline V gene are MNHNY and SVGAGI (reference sequence). V dropped 6 bases and J dropped 6 bases, with 17 bases sitting between them. The length of the CDR3 is 14 residues.

The J gene is TRBJ1-5, the V gene TRBV6-1; D call uncertain. The germline gives CDR1 MNHNS, CDR2 SASEGT. The CDR3 contains 13 residues. The V end lost 5 bases, the J end lost 6 bases, and 11 bases lay between the germline ends. CDR3 protein: CASSLEVGQPQHF. The CDR3 DNA follows: TGTGCCAGCAGTCTAGAGGTGGGTCAGCCCCAGCATTTT.

The chain combines TRBV4-1 with TRBJ1-2; D is uncertain. The CDR3 has 14 amino acids. Trimming left V 0 bases short and J 5 bases short, with 10 bases between. Germline V lookup: CDR1 MGHRA, CDR2 YSYEKL. The CDR3 bases are TGCGCCAGCAGCCAAGATCTTCTTAGATATGGCTACACCTTC. It specifies CASSQDLLRYGYTF.

The sample holds a few counts of this clone. The chain uses TRBV6-6 and TRBJ2-1, with a weak D call TRBD1 (6 bases). Germline CDR1 MNHNY, CDR2 SVGAGI (reference sequence). This CDR3 is 16 amino acids long. V gave up 3 bases and J gave up 5 bases, with 17 bases separating them. The CDR3 coding sequence is TGTGCCAGCAGTTATTCCGACAGGCTGTTTCACAATGAGCAGTTCTTC. It is translated as CASSYSDRLFHNEQFF.

This clone was observed a handful of times. The chain combines TRBV4-3 with TRBJ2-3; the match to TRBD2 covers 15 bases. Germline-derived CDR1 and CDR2 are LGHNA and YSLEER. The CDR3 consists of 16 residues. Trimming cost V 4 bases and J 5 bases; bases outside gene matches: 4. The CDR3 DNA sequence: TGCGCCAGCAGCCTAGGGACTAGCGGGGGGCAAGATACGCAGTATTTT. This translates into CASSLGTSGGQDTQYF.

This clone was seen a single time. The CDR3 is CASNTGPGEQYF. As DNA, the CDR3 is TGTGCCAGCAACACGGGGCCCGGGGAGCAGTACTTC. This chain joins TRBV21-1 and TRBJ2-7. TRBV21-1 is recorded as a pseudogene. The CDR3 totals 12 residues.

This chain links TRBV7-2 with TRBJ2-3; D not certain. Per the germline V gene, CDR1 is SGHTA and CDR2 is FQGNSA. The CDR3 extends over 15 amino acids. Deletions cut 3 bases from V and 0 bases from J, with 10 bases between. The CDR3 protein is CASSFHGASTDTQYF. The CDR3 bases are TGTGCCAGCAGCTTTCACGGCGCTAGCACAGATACGCAGTATTTT.

The genes are TRBV5-4 and TRBJ2-3, with TRBD2 identical over 14 bases. Germline CDR1 and CDR2: SGHNT and YYREEE (reference sequence). V was clipped by 4 bases and J by 2 bases; unmatched bases: 9. This CDR3 region has 18 residues. This chain's CDR3 is CASSPGTSGGRTTDTQYF. The CDR3 DNA follows: TGTGCCAGCAGCCCGGGGACTAGCGGGGGCCGGACCACAGATACGCAGTATTTT. The full variable domain, rest sourced from reference TRBV5-4 and TRBJ2-3, is ETGVTQSPTHLIKTRGQQVTLRCSSQSGHNTVSWYQQALGQGPQFIFQYYREEENGRGNFPPRFSGLQFPNYSSELNVNALELDDSALYLCASSPGTSGGRTTDTQYFGPGTRLTVL.

This clone has just a few counts. The V call is TRBV4-1, the J call TRBJ2-3, with 9 bases matching TRBD2. V was clipped by 1 base and J by 1 base; unmatched bases: 9. CDR3 size: 18 residues. In germline, CDR1 is MGHRA, CDR2 YSYEKL. CDR3 sequence reads: CASSQGIPSGAGTDTQYF. The DNA of the CDR3 is TGCGCCAGCAGCCAAGGCATACCTAGCGGGGCCGGCACAGATACGCAGTATTTT.

The chain employs TRBV19 and TRBJ2-1, with D possibly TRBD2 on 6 matching bases. The germline gives CDR1 LNHDA, CDR2 SQIVND (reference sequence). Trimming stripped 6 bases from V and 4 bases from J, with 19 bases between. The CDR3 consists of 16 residues. In DNA form, the CDR3 reads TGTGCCAGTAGGGATTGGGGGGAGTCCCCATACAATGAGCAGTTCTTC. This sequence encodes CASRDWGESPYNEQFF. The full variable domain, completed using reference TRBV19 and TRBJ2-1, is DGGITQSPKYLFRKEGQNVTLSCEQNLNHDAMYWYRQDPGQGLRLIYYSQIVNDFQKGDIAEGYSVSREKKESFPLTVTSAQKNPTAFYLCASRDWGESPYNEQFFGPGTRLTVL.

The J gene is TRBJ2-5, the V gene TRBV11-2, with a possible D match to TRBD2 (6 bases). From germline, CDR1 is SGHAT and CDR2 FQNNGV. Trimming pared 1 base from V and 4 bases from J, leaving 13 bases between. This CDR3 region has 15 residues. CDR3 in amino acids: CASSLGRRGGETQYF. The CDR3, as DNA: TGTGCCAGCAGCTTAGGTCGGAGGGGAGGAGAGACCCAGTACTTC.

In this sample, this clone turned up a few times. The rearrangement joins TRBV15 to TRBJ1-1, with 7 bases matching TRBD1. The CDR3 has 13 residues. Trimming at V came to 2 bases and at J to 7 bases, leaving 4 bases not matched to a gene. Germline CDR1 LNHNV, CDR2 YYDKDF (reference sequence). CDR3 in DNA: TGTGCCACCAGCAGACACCGGGACAGTGAAGCTTTCTTT. Translation gives CATSRHRDSEAFF.

In its sample, this clone was seen a few times. The gene calls are TRBV5-1 and TRBJ2-7; 9 bases agree with TRBD1. The CDR3 covers 14 residues. Germline-derived CDR1 and CDR2 are SGHRS and YFSETQ. V lost 4 bases, J lost 3 bases, and 5 bases stayed unmatched. CDR3 DNA sequence: TGCGCCAGCAGCCCAAGGACAGGGGTCTACGAGCAGTACTTC. It codes for CASSPRTGVYEQYF.

This chain joins TRBV2 and TRBJ2-5, with TRBD2 matching over 7 bases. The length of the CDR3 is 15 residues. Germline values: CDR1 SNHLY, CDR2 FYNNEI. V shed 5 bases and J 3 bases; nucleotides not matched to a gene: 9. The DNA for the CDR3 is TGTGCCAGCAGTCAGATGGGACTACTTAAAGAGACCCAGTACTTC. Translation: CASSQMGLLKETQYF. The whole variable domain, remainder taken from reference TRBV2 and TRBJ2-5, is EPEVTQTPSHQVTQMGQEVILRCVPISNHLYFYWYRQILGQKVEFLVSFYNNEISEKSEIFDDQFSVERPDGSNFTLKIRSTKLEDSAMYFCASSQMGLLKETQYFGPGTRLLVL.

This clone came up a few times. The rearrangement joins TRBV10-2 to TRBJ1-6; 9 bases line up with TRBD1. V lost 3 bases and J lost 0; bases outside the gene matches: 6. This CDR3 is built from 18 residues. CDR1 is WSHSY, CDR2 SAAADI, per germline. CDR3 DNA: TGCGCCAGCAGTGATCCGGGACAGGGTGACTCCTATAATTCACCCCTCCACTTT. Encoded protein: CASSDPGQGDSYNSPLHF.

In the case of this clone: The junction departs from germline at one end; a sequencing error may be responsible. CDR3 sequence (DNA): TGCGCCAGCAGGGTAGACAGGGGGGCTAACTATGGCTACACCTTC. It translates to CASRVDRGANYGYTF. The gene calls are TRBV6-1 and TRBJ1-2, with 9 bases lining up with TRBD1. CDR3 length: 15 amino acids. Germline CDR1 and CDR2: MNHNS and SASEGT.

The sample holds many counts of this clone. The CDR3 nucleotides are TGCGCCAGCAGCTTAGGGGCCAGGGTGGAAGAAAAACTGTTTTTT. Protein product: CASSLGARVEEKLFF. The chain employs TRBV5-1 and TRBJ1-4; the D gene is possibly TRBD1 (5 bases). V gave up 2 bases and J gave up 8 bases, with 16 bases separating them. The germline V gene encodes CDR1 SGHRS and CDR2 YFSETQ. The CDR3 covers 15 residues.

This clone was seen more than once but under ten times. The V and J genes are TRBV4-2 and TRBJ2-7; 9 nucleotides align to TRBD1. CDR1 LGHNA and CDR2 YNFKEQ come from the germline V gene. V dropped 3 bases and J dropped 0; count of bases not matched to a gene: 9. This CDR3 is built from 17 residues. The CDR3 sequence is CASSQSGQGPTSYEQYF. As DNA, the CDR3 is TGTGCCAGCAGCCAGTCCGGACAGGGGCCCACCTCCTACGAGCAGTACTTC.

The rearrangement links TRBV7-2 to TRBJ2-1, with 7 bases identical to TRBD2. This CDR3 has 18 amino acids. V trimming: 5 bases; J trimming: 0 bases; junction bases outside the gene matches: 13. Germline CDR1 SGHTA, CDR2 FQGNSA. The CDR3 DNA follows: TGTGCCAGCAGCCCCATCGGGGGGTCGTTCAGCTCCTACAATGAGCAGTTCTTC. It translates to CASSPIGGSFSSYNEQFF.